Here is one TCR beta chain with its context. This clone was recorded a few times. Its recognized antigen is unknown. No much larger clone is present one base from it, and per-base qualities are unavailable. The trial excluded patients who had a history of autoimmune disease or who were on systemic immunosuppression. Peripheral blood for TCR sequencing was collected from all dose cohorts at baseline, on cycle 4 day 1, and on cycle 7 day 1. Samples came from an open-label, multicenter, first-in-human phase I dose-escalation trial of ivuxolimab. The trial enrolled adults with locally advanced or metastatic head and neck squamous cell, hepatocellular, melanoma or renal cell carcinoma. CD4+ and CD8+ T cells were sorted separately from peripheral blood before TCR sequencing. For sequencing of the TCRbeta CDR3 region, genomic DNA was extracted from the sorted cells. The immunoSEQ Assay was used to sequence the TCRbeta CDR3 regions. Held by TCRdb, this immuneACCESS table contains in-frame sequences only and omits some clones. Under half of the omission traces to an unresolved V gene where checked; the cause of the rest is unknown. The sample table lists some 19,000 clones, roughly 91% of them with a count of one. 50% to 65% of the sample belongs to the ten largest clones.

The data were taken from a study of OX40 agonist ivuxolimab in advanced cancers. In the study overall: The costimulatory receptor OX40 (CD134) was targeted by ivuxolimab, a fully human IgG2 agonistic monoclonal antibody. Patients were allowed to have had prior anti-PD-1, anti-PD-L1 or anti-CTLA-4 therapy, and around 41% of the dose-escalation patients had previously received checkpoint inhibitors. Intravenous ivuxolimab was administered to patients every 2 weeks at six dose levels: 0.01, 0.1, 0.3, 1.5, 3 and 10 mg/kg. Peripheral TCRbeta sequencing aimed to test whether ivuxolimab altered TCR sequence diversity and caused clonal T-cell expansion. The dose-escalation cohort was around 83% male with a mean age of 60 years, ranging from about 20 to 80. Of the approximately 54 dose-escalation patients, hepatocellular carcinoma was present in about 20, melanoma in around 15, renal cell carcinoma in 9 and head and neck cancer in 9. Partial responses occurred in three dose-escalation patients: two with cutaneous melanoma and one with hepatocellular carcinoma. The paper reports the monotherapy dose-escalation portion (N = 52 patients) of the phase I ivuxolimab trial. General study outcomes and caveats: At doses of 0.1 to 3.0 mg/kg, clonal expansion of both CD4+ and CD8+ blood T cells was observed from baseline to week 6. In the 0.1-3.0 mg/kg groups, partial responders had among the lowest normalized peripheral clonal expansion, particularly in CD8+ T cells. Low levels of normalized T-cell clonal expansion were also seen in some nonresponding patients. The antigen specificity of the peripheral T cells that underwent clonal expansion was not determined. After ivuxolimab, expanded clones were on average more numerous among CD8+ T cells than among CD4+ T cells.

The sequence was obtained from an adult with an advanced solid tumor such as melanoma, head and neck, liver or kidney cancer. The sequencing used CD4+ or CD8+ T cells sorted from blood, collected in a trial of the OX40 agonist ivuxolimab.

The CDR3 sequence is CASSIGLGIAYEQYF. In nucleotides, the sequence is TGTGCCAGTAGTATCGGACTGGGCATTGCCTACGAGCAGTACTTC. The chain is encoded by TRBV19 joined to TRBJ2-7; the D gene is perhaps TRBD2, from 5 matching bases. CDR1 and CDR2, per the germline V gene (reference sequence), are LNHDA and SQIVND. Including the terminal cysteine and phenylalanine, the CDR3 comprises 15 residues. The retained sequence is limited to the CDR3, 45 bases, with the frame set at the first base. The trim is 3 bases for V and 2 bases for J, with a gap of 14 bases between the germline ends.